This entry features one T cell receptor beta chain sequence. The target of this receptor is not known. Qualities for individual bases were not recorded, and no much larger clone is one base off. From a lookup of the germline V gene, CDR1 and CDR2 are SNHLY and FYNNEI. The trim is 4 bases for V and 2 bases for J, with a gap of 9 bases between the germline ends. CDR3 length: 14 amino acids, cysteine to phenylalanine. The read is trimmed to its CDR3 DNA, 42 bases read in frame from base 1. The High Capacity cDNA Reverse Transcription Kit was used to reverse transcribe all of the isolated RNA, meaning that expressed TCRB transcripts were what got sequenced. Deep immunoSEQ sequencing was applied to naive, central memory and regulatory T cell samples, giving an average of about 3.7 million total reads per sample. Sorted cells were lysed in RLT buffer and RNA was extracted with DNase-treated RNeasy Micro or Mini kits, depending on cell number. To prevent cross-contamination, every cell subset was processed on its own, while patient and healthy donor samples were processed together. The immunoSEQ multiplex PCR was used to amplify TCRB sequences from cDNA, generating 87-bp fragments that spanned the CDR3 region. Sequencing of the amplicons was performed on the Illumina HiSeq platform. Regarding the original processing steps: Synthetic template baselines were used to correct PCR bias computationally, reads within Hamming distance 2 were collapsed, and singletons that could not be merged were discarded. Reads were aligned against IMGT so that V, D and J genes, CDR3 length and insertions or deletions at six rearrangement sites could be assigned. Within each subset, clonotype counts were normalized to the number of sorted cells before true diversity and Gini coefficients were calculated with the tcR R package. Repertoire sharing was quantified using the overlap coefficient calculated on TCRB nucleotide sequences. This is the immuneACCESS table as TCRdb keeps it, with only in-frame sequences that have V and J called. A part of the clones is gone; compared with another copy, unresolved V genes explain less than half, and the rest is unexplained. Clonal size and the V and J genes are those of that table, whereas D and trimming came from the DNA. Counted in this sample were 150,000 to 170,000 clones; over 9% of them appeared once. The biggest ten clones account for around 0.48% of the sample.

A single peripheral blood draw of around 0.11 L on average was collected from each donor into heparinised tubes. Naive, central memory, regulatory and stem cell-like memory CD4+ T cells were sorted on a BD FACSAria II using a panel including CD45RO, CCR7, CD25, CD127, CD95 and CD27. Every sorted population had a purity above 95%. PBMCs were separated immediately by Lymphoprep density gradient centrifugation and were stained directly, without being cultured. To minimize batch effects, samples were stained and sorted in pairs, one healthy donor with one patient per experiment. These data originate in a study of beta chain features in type 1 diabetes (dated by TCRdb to the late 2010s). With respect to the entire study: Mean age, gender distribution, total cell number and subset yield were not different between patients and healthy donors. A total of some 100,000,000 sorted cells were examined across all samples, and a strong correlation was observed between cell number per subset and RNA yield. The study compared TCRB repertoires of sorted circulating CD4+ T cell subsets between recently diagnosed type 1 diabetes patients and matched healthy donors. Naive and central memory subsets were obtained from all 30 or so donors, but regulatory and stem cell-like memory subsets were isolated from only 8 patients and about eight healthy donors. Findings and caveats that apply to the study as a whole: A moderate but significant shortening of TCRB CDR3 length was observed in type 1 diabetes patients in all four CD4+ subsets. Because cDNA was sequenced instead of genomic DNA, activated cells with high expression could be over-represented, although the groups did not differ in activation or CD3 levels. At VDJ recombination sites, patients with type 1 diabetes made fewer insertions and deleted more nucleotides, a pattern implying thymic rearrangement abnormalities. Because small numbers of individuals were included in the HLA sub-analyses, any influence of HLA type on TCRB rearrangement was left unresolved. Naive, central memory and regulatory TCRB repertoires appeared more similar among patients than among healthy donors. Shorter templates might be favored by PCR, yet because patient and control samples were amplified and corrected together, any such skew would affect both groups equally.

Input material: central memory CD4+ T cells from blood. Recombination joined TRBV2 with TRBJ1-5, and TRBD1 may be the D gene, going by 6 matching bases. The clonotype was recovered from a man in his thirties or forties with type 1 diabetes. For the CDR3, the sequence is CASSGRQGNQPQHF. The nucleotides read TGTGCCAGCAGTGGGAGACAGGGCAATCAGCCCCAGCATTTT. Beyond the CDR3, the reference TRBV2 and TRBJ1-5 genes provide the residues; the full variable domain reads: EPEVTQTPSHQVTQMGQEVILRCVPISNHLYFYWYRQILGQKVEFLVSFYNNEISEKSEIFDDQFSVERPDGSNFTLKIRSTKLEDSAMYFCASSGRQGNQPQHFGDGTRLSIL.